These 10 T cell receptor beta chains came from one sample sequenced in a study of blood T cell repertoires in COVID-19. Here immunoSEQ multiplex PCR was the method, and the copy in TCRdb shows in-frame clones only, minus some. Of 200,000 to 250,000 clones in the sample, about 86% were seen once. Sequencing was done on a sample of peripheral blood. These receptors were collected from a woman aged 45-65 years with COVID-19, enrolled during active disease.

J is TRBJ2-3 and V is TRBV6-5; D is undetermined. The CDR3 has 11 amino acids. The V end was cut by 6 bases, the J end by 6 bases, with 7 bases between. Germline-derived CDR1 and CDR2 are MNHEY and SVGAGI. CDR3 sequence (DNA): TGTGCCAGCAGATCTCTGGATACGCAGTATTTT. The encoded protein is CASRSLDTQYF.

This chain uses TRBV19 with TRBJ2-2; a possible D gene is TRBD1 (5 bases). The CDR3 has 15 amino acids. V dropped 6 bases and J dropped 0 bases, with 11 bases sitting between them. Germline lookup yields CDR1 LNHDA and CDR2 SQIVND (reference sequence). CDR3 sequence: CASRKGRPNTGELFF. CDR3 DNA: TGTGCCAGTAGGAAGGGGCGACCGAACACCGGGGAGCTGTTTTTT.

This clone was recorded once. The V call is TRBV28, the J call TRBJ1-4, with D maybe TRBD1 (6 bases). From germline, CDR1 is MDHEN and CDR2 SYDVKM. Trimming took 6 bases from V and 8 from J, leaving 13 bases between them. The CDR3 totals 13 residues. CDR3 DNA sequence: TGTGCCAGCAGCCCGGACAGAAGAGAAAAACTGTTTTTT. This gives the protein CASSPDRREKLFF.

V usage is TRBV7-6 and J usage is TRBJ2-1; TRBD2 is a possible D gene (6 bases). V was pared by 0 bases and J by 6 bases, with 21 bases between. From germline, CDR1 is SGHVS and CDR2 FNYEAQ. The CDR3 is 18 amino acids. As DNA, the CDR3 is TGTGCCAGCAGCTTAGCGCTCACAGCTGGGAGGAGGGTCAATGAGCAGTTCTTC. Its protein is CASSLALTAGRRVNEQFF. The full variable domain, in which reference TRBV7-6 and TRBJ2-1 provide the parts outside the CDR3, is GAGVSQSPRYKVTKRGQDVALRCDPISGHVSLYWYRQALGQGPEFLTYFNYEAQQDKSGLPNDRFSAERPEGSISTLTIQRTEQRDSAMYRCASSLALTAGRRVNEQFFGPGTRLTVL.

V usage is TRBV11-2 and J usage is TRBJ2-3; tentative D call: TRBD2 (5 bases). CDR1 is SGHAT and CDR2 is FQNNGV in the germline V gene. V gave up 4 bases and J gave up 3 bases, with 17 bases separating them. The CDR3 runs 16 residues. The CDR3 bases are TGTGCCAGCAGCTCGCCTATAGGCCGGGGTACAGATACGCAGTATTTT. Translating it yields CASSSPIGRGTDTQYF.

The rearrangement uses TRBV5-4 and TRBJ1-2; 11 positions agree with TRBD1. CDR1 is SGHNT, CDR2 YYREEE, per germline (reference sequence). The CDR3 covers 15 residues. The junction had 4 bases not matched to a gene; V was cut back by 2 bases and J by 4 bases. The CDR3 coding sequence is TGTGCCAGCAGCTTACCGGGACAGGGGGGCTATGGCTACACCTTC. Protein: CASSLPGQGGYGYTF.

The chain joins TRBV12-5 to TRBJ1-5; 9 positions match TRBD1. Germline assignment: CDR1 LGHNT and CDR2 FRNRAP. V shed 1 base and J 6 bases; nucleotides not matched to a gene: 7. The CDR3 length is 16 residues. DNA for the CDR3: TGTGCTAGTGGTTTGGCAACAGGGGGCGCGGGTCAGCCCCAGCATTTT. Translation gives CASGLATGGAGQPQHF.

The CDR3 is CASSSGSGGYTF. CDR3 bases: TGTGCCAGCAGTAGCGGTTCAGGTGGCTACACCTTC. The chain couples TRBV3-1 (or the pseudogene TRBV3-2) to TRBJ1-2; no clear D gene. V lost 6 bases to trimming and J lost 7 bases, with 12 bases between them. Germline lookup yields CDR1 LGHDT and CDR2 YNNKEL (reference sequence). This CDR3 spans 12 amino acids.

The J gene is TRBJ2-1, the V gene TRBV27; a weak D match, TRBD1 (6 bases). Germline CDR1 and CDR2: MNHEY and SMNVEV (reference sequence). Trimming left V 4 bases short and J 4 bases short, with 26 bases between. CDR3 size: 19 residues. The CDR3 DNA follows: TGTGCCAGCAGTTCTAGTCCTTCGGTTACAGGGTATCGTTACAATGAGCAGTTCTTC. This encodes CASSSSPSVTGYRYNEQFF.

The V call is TRBV19, the J call TRBJ2-5, with D maybe TRBD1 (6 bases). This CDR3 is built from 15 residues. The V end was cut by 6 bases, the J end by 5 bases, with 19 bases between. Germline V gene data show CDR1 as LNHDA and CDR2 as SQIVND (reference sequence). The CDR3 here is CASSPITGTIETQYF. The CDR3, as DNA: TGTGCCAGTAGCCCTATAACCGGGACAATCGAGACCCAGTACTTC.